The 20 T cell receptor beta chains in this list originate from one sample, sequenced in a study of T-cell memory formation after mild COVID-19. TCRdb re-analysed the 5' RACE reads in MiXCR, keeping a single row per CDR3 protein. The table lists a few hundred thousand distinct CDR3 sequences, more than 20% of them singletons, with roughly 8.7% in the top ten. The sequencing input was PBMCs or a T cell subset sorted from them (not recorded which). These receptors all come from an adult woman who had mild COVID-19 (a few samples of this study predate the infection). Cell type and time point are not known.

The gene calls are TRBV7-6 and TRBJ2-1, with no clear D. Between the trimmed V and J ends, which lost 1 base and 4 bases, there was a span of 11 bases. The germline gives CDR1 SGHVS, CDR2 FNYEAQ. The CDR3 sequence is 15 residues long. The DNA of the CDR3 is TGTGCCAGCAGCTTAGGAGGTGGTATTTACAATGAGCAGTTCTTC. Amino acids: CASSLGGGIYNEQFF.

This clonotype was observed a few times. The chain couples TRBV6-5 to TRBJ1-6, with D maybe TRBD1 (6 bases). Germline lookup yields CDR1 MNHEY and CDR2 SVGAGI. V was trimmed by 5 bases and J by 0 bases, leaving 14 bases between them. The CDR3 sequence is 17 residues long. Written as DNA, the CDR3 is TGTGCCAGCAGTACGGACAGAAAAAGCTCCTATAATTCACCCCTCCACTTT. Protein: CASSTDRKSSYNSPLHF.

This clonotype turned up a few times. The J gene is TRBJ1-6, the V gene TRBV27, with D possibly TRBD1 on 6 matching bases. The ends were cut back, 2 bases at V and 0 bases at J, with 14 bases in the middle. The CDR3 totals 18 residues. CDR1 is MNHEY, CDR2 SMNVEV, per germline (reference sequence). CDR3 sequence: CASSLTGTSNSYNSPLHF. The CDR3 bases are TGTGCCAGCAGTTTAACCGGGACATCAAACTCCTATAATTCACCCCTCCACTTT.

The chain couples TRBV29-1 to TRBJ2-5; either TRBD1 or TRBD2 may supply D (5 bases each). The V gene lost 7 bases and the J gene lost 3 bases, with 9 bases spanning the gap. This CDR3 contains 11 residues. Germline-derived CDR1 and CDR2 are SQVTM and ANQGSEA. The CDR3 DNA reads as TGCAGCGCCGGGGCAAAAGAGACCCAGTACTTC. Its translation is CSAGAKETQYF.

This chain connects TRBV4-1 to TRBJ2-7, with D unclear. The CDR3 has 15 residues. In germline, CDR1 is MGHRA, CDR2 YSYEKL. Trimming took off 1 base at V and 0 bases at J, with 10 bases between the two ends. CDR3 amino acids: CASSQGGDISYEQYF. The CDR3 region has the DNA TGCGCCAGCAGCCAAGGTGGGGATATCTCCTACGAGCAGTACTTC.

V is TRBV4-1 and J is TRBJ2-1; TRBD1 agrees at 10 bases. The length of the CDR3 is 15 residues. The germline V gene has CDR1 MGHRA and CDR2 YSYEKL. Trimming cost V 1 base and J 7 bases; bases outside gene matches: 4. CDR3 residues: CASSQGDRGANEQFF. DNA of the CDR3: TGCGCCAGCAGCCAAGGGGACAGGGGAGCGAATGAGCAGTTCTTC.

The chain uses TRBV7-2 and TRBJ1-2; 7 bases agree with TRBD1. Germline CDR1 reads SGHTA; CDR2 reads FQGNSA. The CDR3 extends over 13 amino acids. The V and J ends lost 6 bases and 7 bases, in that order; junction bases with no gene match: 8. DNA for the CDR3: TGTGCCAGCAGGGGAGACAGGGTCGGTGGCTACACCTTC. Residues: CASRGDRVGGYTF.

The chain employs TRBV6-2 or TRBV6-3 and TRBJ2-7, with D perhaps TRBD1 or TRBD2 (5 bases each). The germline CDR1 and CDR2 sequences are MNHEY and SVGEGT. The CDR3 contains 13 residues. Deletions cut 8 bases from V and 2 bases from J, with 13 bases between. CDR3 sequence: CASRGTAAYEQYF. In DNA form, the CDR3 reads TGTGCCAGCCGAGGGACCGCAGCCTACGAGCAGTACTTC.

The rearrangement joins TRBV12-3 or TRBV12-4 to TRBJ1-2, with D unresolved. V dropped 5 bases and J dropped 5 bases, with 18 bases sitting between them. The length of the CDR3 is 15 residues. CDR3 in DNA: TGTGCCAGCAGTCCTACCCTACAGAGCTTATATGGCTACACCTTC. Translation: CASSPTLQSLYGYTF.

The CDR3 DNA reads TGTGCCAGCAGCGTAGGCCTAGCGGGAGGCCTACAAGAGACCCAGTACTTC. Its translation: CASSVGLAGGLQETQYF. The V gene is TRBV9, the J gene TRBJ2-5, with TRBD2 matching over 11 bases. V was clipped by 0 bases and J by 2 bases; unmatched bases: 6. Germline V gene data show CDR1 as SGDLS and CDR2 as YYNGEE. The CDR3 spans 17 residues. Using reference TRBV9 and TRBJ2-5 for the parts outside the CDR3, the full variable domain is DSGVTQTPKHLITATGQRVTLRCSPRSGDLSVYWYQQSLDQGLQFLIQYYNGEERAKGNILERFSAQQFPDLHSELNLSSLELGDSALYFCASSVGLAGGLQETQYFGPGTRLLVL.

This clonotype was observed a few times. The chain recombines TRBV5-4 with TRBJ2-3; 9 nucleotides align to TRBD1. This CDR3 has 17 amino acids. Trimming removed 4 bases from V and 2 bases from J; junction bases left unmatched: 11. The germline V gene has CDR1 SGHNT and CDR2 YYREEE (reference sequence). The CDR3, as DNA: TGTGCCAGCAGCCTGGCTTTGACAGGGGGTTACACAGATACGCAGTATTTT. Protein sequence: CASSLALTGGYTDTQYF.

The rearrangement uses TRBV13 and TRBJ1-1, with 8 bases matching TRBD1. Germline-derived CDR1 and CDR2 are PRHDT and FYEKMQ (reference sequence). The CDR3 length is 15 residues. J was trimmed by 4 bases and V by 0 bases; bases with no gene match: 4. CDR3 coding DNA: TGTGCCAGCAGCTTAGGCGGACAGGGCAGCACTGAAGCTTTCTTT. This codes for CASSLGGQGSTEAFF.

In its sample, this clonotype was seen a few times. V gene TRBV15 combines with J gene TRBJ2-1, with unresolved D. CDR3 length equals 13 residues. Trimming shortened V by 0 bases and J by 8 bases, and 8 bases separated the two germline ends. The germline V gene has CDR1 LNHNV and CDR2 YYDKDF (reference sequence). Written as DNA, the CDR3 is TGTGCCACCAGCAGAGATGCGTTAGATGAGCAGTTCTTC. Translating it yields CATSRDALDEQFF.

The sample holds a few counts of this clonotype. CDR3 bases: TGCGCCAGCAGCTTGGAACAGGCCGACTATGGCTACACCTTC. It codes for CASSLEQADYGYTF. The chain joins TRBV5-1 to TRBJ1-2; the D gene is possibly TRBD1 (5 bases). Trimming pared 0 bases from V and 3 bases from J, leaving 9 bases between. The CDR3 loop spans 14 amino acids. Germline loops: CDR1 SGHRS, CDR2 YFSETQ.

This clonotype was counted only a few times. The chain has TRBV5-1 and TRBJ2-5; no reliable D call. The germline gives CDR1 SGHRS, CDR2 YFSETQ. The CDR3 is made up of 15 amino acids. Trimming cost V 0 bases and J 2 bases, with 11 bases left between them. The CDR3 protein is CASSLEVTTQETQYF. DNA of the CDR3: TGCGCCAGCAGCTTGGAGGTCACTACACAAGAGACCCAGTACTTC.

The CDR3 DNA follows: TGCGCCAGCAGCTCTAGGACAGGACGCATGAACACTGAAGCTTTCTTT. The encoded protein is CASSSRTGRMNTEAFF. V gene TRBV5-1 combines with J gene TRBJ1-1; 7 bases map to TRBD1. Germline values: CDR1 SGHRS, CDR2 YFSETQ. Trimming removed 3 bases from V and 0 bases from J; junction bases left unmatched: 8. This CDR3 is 16 amino acids long.

This chain's CDR3 is CASSQEASGGPKDTQYF. Written as DNA, the CDR3 is TGTGCCAGCAGCCAAGAGGCGAGCGGGGGCCCCAAAGATACGCAGTATTTT. The chain is built from TRBV4-2 and TRBJ2-3; 8 nucleotides match TRBD2. The CDR3 spans 17 residues. The V and J ends lost 0 bases and 5 bases, in that order; junction bases with no gene match: 10. Germline CDR1 LGHNA, CDR2 YNFKEQ.

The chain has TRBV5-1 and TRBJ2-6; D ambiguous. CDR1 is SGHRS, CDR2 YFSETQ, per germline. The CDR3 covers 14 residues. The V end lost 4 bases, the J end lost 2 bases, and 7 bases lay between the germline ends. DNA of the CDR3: TGCGCCAGCAGCCCCATCACTGGGGCCAACGTCCTGACTTTC. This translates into CASSPITGANVLTF.

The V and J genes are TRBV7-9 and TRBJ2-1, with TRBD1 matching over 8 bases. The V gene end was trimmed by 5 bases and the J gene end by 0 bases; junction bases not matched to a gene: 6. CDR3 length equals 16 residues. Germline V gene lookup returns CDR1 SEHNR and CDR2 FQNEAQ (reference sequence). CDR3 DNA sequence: TGTGCCAGCAGCCCCGGGACAGGCAGCTCCTACAATGAGCAGTTCTTC. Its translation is CASSPGTGSSYNEQFF.

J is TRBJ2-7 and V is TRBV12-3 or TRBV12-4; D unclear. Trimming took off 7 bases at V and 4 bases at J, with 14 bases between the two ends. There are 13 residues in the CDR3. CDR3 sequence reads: CASKKDHGYEQYF. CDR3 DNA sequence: TGTGCCAGCAAAAAGGACCACGGATACGAGCAGTACTTC.